The clone carrying this T cell receptor (beta chain) was observed a handful of times. Its target is unknown. The V gene's germline CDR1 is MNHEY and CDR2 SMNVEV (reference sequence). Trimming removed 2 bases at V and 0 bases at J, with 21 bases between. CDR3 size: 19 residues. The data belong to a study of vaccination and CD4 T cells after COVID-19. An Oncomine TCR Beta short-read assay was used to sequence the DNA from cultured CD4+ T cells. Using the QIAamp micro DNA kit, genomic DNA was extracted from the CD4+ T cells that had been cultured. Each CDR3 protein is one row after TCRdb ran MiXCR on the PCR reads. This sample has more than 10,000 distinct CDR3 sequences, with just under 30% found just once. Documented treatment: 10-day PBMC culture with coronavirus spike peptide pools or control peptides (ViraFEST assay). The unexposed donor's CD4+ T cells were collected before the COVID-19 pandemic (2011-2018). At days 3 and 7, half the medium was exchanged for fresh IL-2 medium.

This TCR derives from a human donor in good health. Sequenced sample: CD4+ T cells from blood, cultured in vitro. The V and J genes are TRBV27 and TRBJ2-3, with D possibly matching TRBD1 (6 bases). CDR3 sequence: CASSLTKLLRGSSTDTQYF. In DNA form, the CDR3 reads TGTGCCAGCAGTTTAACCAAGCTTCTCAGGGGATCTAGCACAGATACGCAGTATTTT.